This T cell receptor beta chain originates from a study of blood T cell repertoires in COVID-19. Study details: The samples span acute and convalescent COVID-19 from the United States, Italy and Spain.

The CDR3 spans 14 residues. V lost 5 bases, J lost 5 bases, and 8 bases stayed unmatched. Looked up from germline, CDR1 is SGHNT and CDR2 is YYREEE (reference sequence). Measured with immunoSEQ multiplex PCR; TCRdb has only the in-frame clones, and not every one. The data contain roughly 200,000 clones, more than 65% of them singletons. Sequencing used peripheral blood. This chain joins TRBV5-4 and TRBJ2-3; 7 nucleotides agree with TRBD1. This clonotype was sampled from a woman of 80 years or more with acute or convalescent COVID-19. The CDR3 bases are TGTGCCAGCAGTTCACAGGGGTCGAGAGATACGCAGTATTTT. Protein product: CASSSQGSRDTQYF.